This record looks at one T cell receptor beta chain sequence and its context. Antigen unknown. The CDR3 covers 18 residues. The junction had 9 bases not matched to a gene; V was cut back by 1 base and J by 0 bases. The germline gives CDR1 MGHRA, CDR2 YSYEKL. The data were produced by immunoSEQ multiplex PCR, yet TCRdb's version contains in-frame clones alone and is incomplete. The data show around 98,000 clones, 93% seen once. The entry originates in a study of Tregs in tolerant kidney transplant recipients. Overall study context: The nonmyeloablative bone marrow transplants came from related graft donors, with transient mixed chimerism.

Whole-study results and caveats: The most relevant donor-specific Treg TCRbeta repertoire apparently came from expansion with activated donor B cells. Findings come from small patient numbers and require larger validation. This study did not directly address biological reproducibility.

V is TRBV4-1 and J is TRBJ2-7; 10 positions agree with TRBD2. This TCR was sampled from a human donor who received a combined kidney and bone marrow transplant. The sequences come from CD4+ T cells from blood, collected before the transplant. The CDR3 is CASSQGPRPSGSSYEQYF. The CDR3 DNA follows: TGCGCCAGCAGCCAAGGGCCCAGACCTAGCGGGAGCTCCTACGAGCAGTACTTC.